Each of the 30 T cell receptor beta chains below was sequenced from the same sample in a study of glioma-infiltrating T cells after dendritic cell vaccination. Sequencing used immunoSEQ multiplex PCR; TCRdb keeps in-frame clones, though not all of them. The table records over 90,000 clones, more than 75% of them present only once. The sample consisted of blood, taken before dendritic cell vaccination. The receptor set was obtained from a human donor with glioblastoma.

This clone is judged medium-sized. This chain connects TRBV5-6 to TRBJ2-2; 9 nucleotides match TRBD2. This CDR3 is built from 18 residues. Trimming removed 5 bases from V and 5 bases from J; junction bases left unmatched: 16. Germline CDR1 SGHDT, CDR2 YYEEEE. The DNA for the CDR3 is TGTGCCAGCAGTCGAGGCAGGGCTAGCGGGACCCGAACCGGGGAGCTGTTTTTT. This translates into CASSRGRASGTRTGELFF. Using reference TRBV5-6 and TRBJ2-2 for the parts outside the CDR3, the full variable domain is DAGVTQSPTHLIKTRGQQVTLRCSPKSGHDTVSWYQQALGQGPQFIFQYYEEEERQRGNFPDRFSGHQFPNYSSELNVNALLLGDSALYLCASSRGRASGTRTGELFFGEGSRLTVL.

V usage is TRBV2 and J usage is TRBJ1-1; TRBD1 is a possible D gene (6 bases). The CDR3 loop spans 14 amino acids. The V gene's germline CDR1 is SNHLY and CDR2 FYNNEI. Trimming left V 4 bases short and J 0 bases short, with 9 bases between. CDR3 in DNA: TGTGCCAGCAGTGCAGGGGATATGAACACTGAAGCTTTCTTT. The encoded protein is CASSAGDMNTEAFF.

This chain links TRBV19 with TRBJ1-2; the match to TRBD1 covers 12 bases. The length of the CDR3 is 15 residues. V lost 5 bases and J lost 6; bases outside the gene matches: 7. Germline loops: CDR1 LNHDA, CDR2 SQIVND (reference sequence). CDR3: CASSPRDRGLNGYTF. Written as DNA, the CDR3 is TGTGCCAGTAGTCCCCGGGACAGGGGGCTGAATGGCTACACCTTC.

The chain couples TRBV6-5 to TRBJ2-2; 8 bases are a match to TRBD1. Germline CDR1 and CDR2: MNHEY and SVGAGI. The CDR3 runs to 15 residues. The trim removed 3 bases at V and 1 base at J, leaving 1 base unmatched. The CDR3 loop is CASSYDRGNTGELFF. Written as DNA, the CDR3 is TGTGCCAGCAGTTATGACAGGGGGAACACCGGGGAGCTGTTTTTT.

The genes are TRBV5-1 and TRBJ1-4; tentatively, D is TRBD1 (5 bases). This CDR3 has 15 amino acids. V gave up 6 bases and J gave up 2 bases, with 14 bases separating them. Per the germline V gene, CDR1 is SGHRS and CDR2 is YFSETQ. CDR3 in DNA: TGCGCCAGCACTAAGGGGCGGGGGACTAATGAAAAACTGTTTTTT. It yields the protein CASTKGRGTNEKLFF.

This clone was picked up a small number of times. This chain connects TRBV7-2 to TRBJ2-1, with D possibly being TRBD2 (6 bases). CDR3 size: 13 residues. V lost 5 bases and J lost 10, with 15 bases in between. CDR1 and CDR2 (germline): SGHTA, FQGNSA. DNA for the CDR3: TGTGCCAGCAGCCCTGACCGGCGGGGCGAGCAGTTCTTC. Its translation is CASSPDRRGEQFF.

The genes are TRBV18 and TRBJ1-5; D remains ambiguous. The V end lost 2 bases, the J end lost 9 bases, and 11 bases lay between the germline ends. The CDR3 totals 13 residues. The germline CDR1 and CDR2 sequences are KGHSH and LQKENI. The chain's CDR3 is CASSPEDGVPQHF. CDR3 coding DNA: TGTGCCAGCTCACCAGAGGACGGGGTGCCCCAGCATTTT.

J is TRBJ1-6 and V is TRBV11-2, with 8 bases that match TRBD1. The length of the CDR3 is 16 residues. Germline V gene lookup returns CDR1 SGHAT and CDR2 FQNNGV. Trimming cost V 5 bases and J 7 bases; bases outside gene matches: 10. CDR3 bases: TGTGCCAGCAGCCCAATGCCAGGGGGCTCGAATTCACCCCTCCACTTT. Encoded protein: CASSPMPGGSNSPLHF.

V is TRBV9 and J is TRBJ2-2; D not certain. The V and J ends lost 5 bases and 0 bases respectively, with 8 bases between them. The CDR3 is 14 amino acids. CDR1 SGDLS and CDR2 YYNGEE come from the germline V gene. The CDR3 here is CASRSASNTGELFF. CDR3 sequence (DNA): TGTGCCAGCAGGAGCGCCTCGAACACCGGGGAGCTGTTTTTT.

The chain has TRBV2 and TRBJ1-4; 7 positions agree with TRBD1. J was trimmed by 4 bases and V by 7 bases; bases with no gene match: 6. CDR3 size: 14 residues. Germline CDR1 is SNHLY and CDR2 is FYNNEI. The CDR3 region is CASNGGGGNEKLFF. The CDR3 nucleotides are TGTGCCAGCAACGGAGGGGGCGGTAATGAAAAACTGTTTTTT.

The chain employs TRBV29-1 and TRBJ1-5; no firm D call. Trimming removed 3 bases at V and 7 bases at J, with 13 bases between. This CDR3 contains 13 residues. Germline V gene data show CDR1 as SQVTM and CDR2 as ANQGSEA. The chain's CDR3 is CSVEGAGDQPQHF. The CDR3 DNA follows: TGCAGCGTTGAGGGCGCGGGTGACCAGCCCCAGCATTTT.

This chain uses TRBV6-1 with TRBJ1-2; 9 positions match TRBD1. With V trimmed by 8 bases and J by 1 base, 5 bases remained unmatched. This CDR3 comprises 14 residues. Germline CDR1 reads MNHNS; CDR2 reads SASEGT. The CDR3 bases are TGTGCCAGCCTACGGACAGGGGTTAACTATGGCTACACCTTC. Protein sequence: CASLRTGVNYGYTF.

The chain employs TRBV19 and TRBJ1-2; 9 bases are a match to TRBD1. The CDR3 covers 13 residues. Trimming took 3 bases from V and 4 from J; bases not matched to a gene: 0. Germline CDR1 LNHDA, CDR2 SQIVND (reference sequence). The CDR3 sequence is CASSMDRGYGYTF. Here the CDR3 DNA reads TGTGCCAGTAGTATGGACAGGGGCTATGGCTACACCTTC.

The CDR3 protein is CASGLWRLNYGYTF. CDR3 bases: TGTGCTAGTGGTTTATGGCGGCTTAACTATGGCTACACCTTC. This rearrangement joins TRBV12-5 to TRBJ1-2; D unresolved. The length of the CDR3 is 14 residues. V gave up 3 bases and J gave up 1 base, with 9 bases separating them. Looked up from germline, CDR1 is LGHNT and CDR2 is FRNRAP.

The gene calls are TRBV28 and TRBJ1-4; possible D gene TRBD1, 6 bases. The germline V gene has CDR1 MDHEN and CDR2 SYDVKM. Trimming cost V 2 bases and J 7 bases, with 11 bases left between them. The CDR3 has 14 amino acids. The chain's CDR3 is CASSLRGGSEKLFF. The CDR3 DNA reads TGTGCCAGCAGTTTACGGGGGGGCTCTGAAAAACTGTTTTTT.

The CDR3 DNA reads TGCGCCAGCAGCTTAACAGCGGGAACCTACGAGCAGTACTTC. Its protein is CASSLTAGTYEQYF. The chain employs TRBV5-1 and TRBJ2-7, with TRBD2 identical over 7 bases. In germline, CDR1 is SGHRS, CDR2 YFSETQ. After removal of 2 bases from V and 2 bases from J, the junction contained 4 bases not matched to a gene. The CDR3 is 14 amino acids.

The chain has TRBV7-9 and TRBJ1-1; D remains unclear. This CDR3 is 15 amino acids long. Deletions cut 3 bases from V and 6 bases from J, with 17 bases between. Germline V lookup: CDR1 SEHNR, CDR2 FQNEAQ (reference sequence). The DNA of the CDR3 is TGTGCCAGCAGCTTCCGAAACGCGGGCGGCCCTGAAGCTTTCTTT. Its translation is CASSFRNAGGPEAFF.

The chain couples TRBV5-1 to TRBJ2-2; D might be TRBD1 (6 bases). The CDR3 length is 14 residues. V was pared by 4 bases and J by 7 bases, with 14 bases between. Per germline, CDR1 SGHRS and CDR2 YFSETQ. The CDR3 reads CASSTYPDSGELFF. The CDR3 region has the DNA TGCGCCAGCAGCACCTACCCGGACAGCGGGGAGCTGTTTTTT.

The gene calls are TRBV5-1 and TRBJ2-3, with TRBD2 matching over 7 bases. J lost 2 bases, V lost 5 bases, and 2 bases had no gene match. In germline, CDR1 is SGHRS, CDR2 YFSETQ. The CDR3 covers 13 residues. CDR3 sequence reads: CASRGGFTDTQYF. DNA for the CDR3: TGCGCCAGCAGGGGGGGGTTCACAGATACGCAGTATTTT.

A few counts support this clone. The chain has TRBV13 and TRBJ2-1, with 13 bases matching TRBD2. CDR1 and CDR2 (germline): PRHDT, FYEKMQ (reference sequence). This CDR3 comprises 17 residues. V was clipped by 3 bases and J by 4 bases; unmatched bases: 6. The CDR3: CASSFLGLAGRYNEQFF. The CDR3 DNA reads TGTGCCAGCAGCTTCCTGGGACTAGCGGGGAGGTACAATGAGCAGTTCTTC.

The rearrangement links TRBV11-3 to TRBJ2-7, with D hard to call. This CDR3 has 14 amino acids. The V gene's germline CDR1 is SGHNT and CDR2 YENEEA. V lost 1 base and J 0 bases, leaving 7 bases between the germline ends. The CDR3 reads CASSLASSSYEQYF. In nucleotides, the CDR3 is TGTGCCAGCAGCTTAGCGTCTAGCTCCTACGAGCAGTACTTC.

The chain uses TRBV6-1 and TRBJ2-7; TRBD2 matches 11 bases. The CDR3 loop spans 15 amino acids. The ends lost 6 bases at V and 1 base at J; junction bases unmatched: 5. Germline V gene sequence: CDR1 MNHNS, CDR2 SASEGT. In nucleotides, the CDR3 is TGTGCCAGCAGCCTTAGCGGGGGGGATTCCTACGAGCAGTACTTC. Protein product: CASSLSGGDSYEQYF.

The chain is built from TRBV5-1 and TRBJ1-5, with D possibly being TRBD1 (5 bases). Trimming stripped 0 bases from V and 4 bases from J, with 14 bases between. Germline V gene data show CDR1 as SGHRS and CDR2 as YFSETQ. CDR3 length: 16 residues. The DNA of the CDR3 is TGCGCCAGCAGCTTGGGGACACCGGTGGGGAATCAGCCCCAGCATTTT. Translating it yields CASSLGTPVGNQPQHF.

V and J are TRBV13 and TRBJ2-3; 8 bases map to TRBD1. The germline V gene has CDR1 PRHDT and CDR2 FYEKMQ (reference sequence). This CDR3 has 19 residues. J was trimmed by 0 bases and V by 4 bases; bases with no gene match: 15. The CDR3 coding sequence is TGTGCCAGCAGCTCCATTACAGGGGGAAAAGGTACTAGCACAGATACGCAGTATTTT. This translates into CASSSITGGKGTSTDTQYF.

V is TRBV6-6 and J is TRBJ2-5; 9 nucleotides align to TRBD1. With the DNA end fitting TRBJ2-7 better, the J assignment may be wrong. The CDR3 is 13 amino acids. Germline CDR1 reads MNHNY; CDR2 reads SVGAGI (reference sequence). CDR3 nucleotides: TGTGCCAGCAACAGGGACAGGGCCTACGAGCAGTACTTC. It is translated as CASNRDRAYEQYF.

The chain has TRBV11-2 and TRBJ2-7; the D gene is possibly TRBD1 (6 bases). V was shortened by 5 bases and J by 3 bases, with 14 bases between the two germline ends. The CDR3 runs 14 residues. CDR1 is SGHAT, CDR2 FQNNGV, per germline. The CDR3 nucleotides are TGTGCCAGCAGCCAGCGTGGGGGCGGCTACGAGCAGTACTTC. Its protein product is CASSQRGGGYEQYF.

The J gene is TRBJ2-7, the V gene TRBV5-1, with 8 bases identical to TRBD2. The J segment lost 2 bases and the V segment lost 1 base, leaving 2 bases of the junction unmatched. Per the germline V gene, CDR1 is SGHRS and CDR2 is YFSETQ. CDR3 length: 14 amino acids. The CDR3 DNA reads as TGCGCCAGCAGCTTGACTAGCGGAACCTACGAGCAGTACTTC. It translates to CASSLTSGTYEQYF.

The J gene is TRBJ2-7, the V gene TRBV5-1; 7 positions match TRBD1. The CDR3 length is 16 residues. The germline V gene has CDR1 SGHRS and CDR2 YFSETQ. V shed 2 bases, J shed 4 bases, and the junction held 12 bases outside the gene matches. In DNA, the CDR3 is TGCGCCAGCAGCTTTTCCCCGACAGGGACGTCGTACGAGCAGTACTTC. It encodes CASSFSPTGTSYEQYF.

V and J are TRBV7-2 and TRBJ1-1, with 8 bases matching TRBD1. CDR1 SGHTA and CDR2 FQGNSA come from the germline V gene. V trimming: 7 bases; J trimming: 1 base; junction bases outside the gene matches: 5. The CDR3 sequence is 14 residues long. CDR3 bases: TGTGCCAGCACCGCGGACAGGGCGAACACTGAAGCTTTCTTT. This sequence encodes CASTADRANTEAFF. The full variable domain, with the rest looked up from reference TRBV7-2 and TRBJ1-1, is GAGVSQSPSNKVTEKGKDVELRCDPISGHTALYWYRQSLGQGLEFLIYFQGNSAPDKSGLPSDRFSAERTGGSVSTLTIQRTQQEDSAVYLCASTADRANTEAFFGQGTRLTVV.

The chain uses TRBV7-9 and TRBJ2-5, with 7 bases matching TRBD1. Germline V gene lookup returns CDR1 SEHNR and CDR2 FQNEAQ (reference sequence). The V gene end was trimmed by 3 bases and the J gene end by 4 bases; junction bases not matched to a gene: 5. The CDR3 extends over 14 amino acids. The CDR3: CASSLATGRETQYF. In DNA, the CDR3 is TGTGCCAGCAGCTTGGCGACAGGGCGAGAGACCCAGTACTTC.